A selection of T cell receptor beta chains follows, all from one sample in a study of T cell responses to AZD1222 COVID-19 vaccine. Generated by immunoSEQ multiplex PCR, the TCRdb table keeps only in-frame clones and is missing some. Of around 150,000 clones in the sample, about 91% are singletons; the top ten hold around 4.6%. Here the sequenced sample was peripheral blood, taken on day 0 of MenACWY control vaccination. The receptors shown here come from an adult in good health. CDR3s include the opening cysteine and the closing phenylalanine or tryptophan. Each record gives: D gene, clone size, V gene, J gene, CDR3 DNA, CDR3 protein. A D gene is named only where the DNA matches it firmly. Some rows have no size entry. The others give once, few or many, or a class for an expanded clone.

TRBD2	.	TRBV7-3	TRBJ2-7	TGTGCCAGCAGCTTAAGCCCTAGCGGGAGGGCTGGGGAGCAGTACTTC	CASSLSPSGRAGEQYF
.	.	TRBV6-1	TRBJ1-4	TGTGCCAGCAGTGAAGGCCGGGGGAATGAAAAACTGTTTTTT	CASSEGRGNEKLFF
.	.	TRBV30	TRBJ1-1	TGTGCCCTAAGGGGGTTGAGGACTGAAGCTTTCTTT	CALRGLRTEAFF
.	.	TRBV12-3/TRBV12-4	TRBJ2-1	TGTGCCAGCAGTCCCGGGGAGAGTGGTGAGCAGTTCTTC	CASSPGESGEQFF
.	once	TRBV28	TRBJ2-3	TGTGCCAGCAGTTTAAGCCGGGTTGCAGATACGCAGTATTTT	CASSLSRVADTQYF
TRBD1	.	TRBV28	TRBJ1-2	TGTGCCAGCAGTTTGGTGGAGGGGGCGATCTATGGCTACACCTTC	CASSLVEGAIYGYTF
.	.	TRBV28	TRBJ2-1	TGTGCCAGCACCGAGGCGGATCCCACCTCAATGAGTGGGCAGTTCTTC	CASTEADPTSMSGQFF
TRBD2	.	TRBV4-2	TRBJ2-6	TGTGCCAGCAGCCCGTTAGCGGGAGCCGGGGCCAACGTCCTGACTTTC	CASSPLAGAGANVLTF
TRBD2	.	TRBV30	TRBJ2-2	TGTGCCTGGAGTGTTCTAGCGGGAGATACCGGGGAGCTGTTTTTT	CAWSVLAGDTGELFF
.	.	TRBV27	TRBJ1-4	TGTGCCAGCAGTTTAACAACAGCAACTAATGAAAAACTGTTTTTT	CASSLTTATNEKLFF
.	.	TRBV27	TRBJ1-2	TGTGCCAGCAGTTTGGGCCTAGGGGGTGGAGGCTACACCTTC	CASSLGLGGGGYTF
TRBD1	.	TRBV15	TRBJ1-4	TGTGCCACCAGCCGAAGGACAGGCGGCAATGAAAAACTGTTTTTT	CATSRRTGGNEKLFF
TRBD1	.	TRBV6-2/TRBV6-3	TRBJ1-5	TGTGCCAGCAGTAAATACGGGACAGGGGAAAATCAGCCCCAGCATTTT	CASSKYGTGENQPQHF
.	.	TRBV7-6	TRBJ1-4	TGTGCCAGCAGCTTAGCGATGGGTAGACAGTCAGGGAAACTGTTTTTT	CASSLAMGRQSGKLFF
.	once	TRBV2	TRBJ1-1	TGTGCCAGCACCCTCGGGGGGGGGTCTACTGAAGCTTTCTTT	CASTLGGGSTEAFF
.	.	TRBV12-5	TRBJ1-2	TGTGCTAGTGGTTTGGTTCCGGGCCCCTATGGCTACACCTTC	CASGLVPGPYGYTF
.	.	TRBV4-2	TRBJ1-2	TGTGCCAGCAGCCAAGATGAGCGAAAGGACTATGGCTACACCTTC	CASSQDERKDYGYTF
.	.	TRBV9	TRBJ2-5	TGTGCCAGCAGCGTCTCATATGTGCGGGAGACCCAGTACTTC	CASSVSYVRETQYF
.	.	TRBV27	TRBJ2-7	TGTGCCAGCAGTCCAGGACAGTCCTACGAGCAGTACTTC	CASSPGQSYEQYF
TRBD1	.	TRBV5-1	TRBJ2-5	TGCGCCAGCAGCCGCAACTCAGGGGGTAAAGAGACCCAGTACTTC	CASSRNSGGKETQYF
.	.	TRBV5-6	TRBJ2-2	TGTGCCAGCAGCTTGGGGGTTGTGCCCGGGGAGCTGTTTTTT	CASSLGVVPGELFF
.	.	TRBV7-9	TRBJ2-1	TGTGCCAGCAGCTTAGTGGAGGGCCACTACAATGAGCAGTTCTTC	CASSLVEGHYNEQFF
.	.	TRBV4-1	TRBJ1-6	TGCGCCAGCAGCCAAGATGACGATGCCTCCGATAATTCACCCCTCCACTTT	CASSQDDDASDNSPLHF
.	.	TRBV4-2	TRBJ1-1	TGTGCCAGCAGCCAAGAAATTTGGGACACTGAAGCTTTCTTT	CASSQEIWDTEAFF
TRBD2	.	TRBV2	TRBJ2-2	TGTGCCAGCAGGGGGACTAGCGGGACCGGGGAGCTGTTTTTT	CASRGTSGTGELFF
TRBD1	.	TRBV6-5	TRBJ2-1	TGTGCCAGCAGTCGGGACAGATTCCCCAGCGAGCAGTTCTTC	CASSRDRFPSEQFF
.	.	TRBV6-5	TRBJ1-5	TGTGCCAGCACCCCTCCCCCGGGGCCCCAGCATTTT	CASTPPPGPQHF
.	.	TRBV12-3/TRBV12-4	TRBJ2-1	TGTGCCAGCAGAGTTTGGGATGAGCAGTTCTTC	CASRVWDEQFF
.	.	TRBV18	TRBJ1-1	TGTGCCAGCTCACGATCCAGGGGAGGGACTGAAGCTTTCTTT	CASSRSRGGTEAFF
TRBD2	.	TRBV24-1	TRBJ2-2	TGTGCCACCAGTGCCTGGACTAGCGGGTCCGGGGAGCTGTTTTTT	CATSAWTSGSGELFF
TRBD2	.	TRBV27	TRBJ2-1	TGTGCCAGCAGTTTATGGGGGATTAGCGGGAGTGTCGCCTACAATGAGCAGTTCTTC	CASSLWGISGSVAYNEQFF
TRBD1	.	TRBV5-1	TRBJ2-1	TGCGCCAGCAGCTTAGGGGGGACAGGTACCTTCGGAGAGCAGTTCTTC	CASSLGGTGTFGEQFF
.	.	TRBV29-1	TRBJ2-7	TGCAGCGCCACGGCGGGCCGAGGGGCGCAGTACTTC	CSATAGRGAQYF
.	.	TRBV7-9	TRBJ1-6	TGTGCCAGCAGCTTAGGGGGAGGGGATTCACCCCTCCACTTT	CASSLGGGDSPLHF
TRBD1	medium-sized	TRBV28	TRBJ1-6	TGTGCCAGCAGGAGGACAGGGGGTTCACCCCTCCACTTT	CASRRTGGSPLHF
.	.	TRBV19	TRBJ1-6	TGTGCCAGTAGTGGAGTTTACAATTCACCCCTCCACTTT	CASSGVYNSPLHF
.	.	TRBV28	TRBJ2-1	TGTGCCAGCAGAACAGAGGGGGGAGCTCACAATGAGCAGTTCTTC	CASRTEGGAHNEQFF
TRBD2	.	TRBV19	TRBJ2-3	TGTGCCAGTAGTATCTTTCTAGCGGGAGCAGATACGCAGTATTTT	CASSIFLAGADTQYF
.	.	TRBV10-3	TRBJ2-7	TGTGCCATTCAAGGGGGGGGTGGTTACGAGCAGTACTTC	CAIQGGGGYEQYF
TRBD1	.	TRBV14	TRBJ2-5	TGTGCCAGCACCACCGGGACAGGTGAAGAGACCCAGTACTTC	CASTTGTGEETQYF
.	.	TRBV6-5	TRBJ2-2	TGTGCCACCTTGACCCCGGGCCCCGGGGAGCTGTTTTTT	CATLTPGPGELFF
TRBD1	.	TRBV11-2	TRBJ1-3	TGTGCCAGCAGCTCTTACCGACAGGGGAGCTCTGGAAACACCATATATTTT	CASSSYRQGSSGNTIYF
TRBD1	.	TRBV14	TRBJ1-2	TGTGCCAGCAGTCCATTACCAGGGGGCGATGGCTACACCTTC	CASSPLPGGDGYTF
TRBD2	.	TRBV3-1/TRBV3-2	TRBJ2-1	TGTGCCAGCAGCCAAGGGACTAGCGGAAAAAATGAGCAGTTCTTC	CASSQGTSGKNEQFF
.	.	TRBV7-8	TRBJ2-3	TGTGCCAGCAGTGAGGGGTCGCGTTCCTCGCAGTATTTT	CASSEGSRSSQYF
TRBD1	.	TRBV5-5	TRBJ1-1	TGTGCCAGCAGCCTGGGACAGCACTCAGGAACTGAAGCTTTCTTT	CASSLGQHSGTEAFF
.	few	TRBV5-1	TRBJ1-4	TGCGCCAGCAGCTCCGCCGCAACTAATGAAAAACTGTTTTTT	CASSSAATNEKLFF